These 31 T cell receptor beta chains share one sample of origin, sequenced in a study of glioma-infiltrating T cells. TCR alpha and beta CDR3 regions were amplified from RNA using iRepertoire nested multiplex PCR. TCRdb used MiXCR to reprocess the multiplex PCR reads, holding one entry per CDR3 protein. The sample consists of 100,000 to 150,000 distinct CDR3 sequences, approximately 26% of them appearing once. Sequencing used glioma tissue, nonneoplastic brain tissue, or PBMCs (not recorded which). The receptors were sampled from a human donor with low-grade glioma or glioblastoma, undergoing nonglioma brain surgery, or in good health (not recorded which).

This chain connects TRBV18 to TRBJ2-1; TRBD2 aligns across 9 bases. The CDR3 extends over 15 amino acids. V lost 8 bases to trimming and J lost 6 bases; unmatched junction nucleotides: 11. Germline lookup yields CDR1 KGHSH and CDR2 LQKENI. This CDR3 is CASTTTSGSINEQFF. In DNA, the CDR3 is TGTGCCAGCACAACGACTAGCGGCTCTATCAATGAGCAGTTCTTC.

With regard to this clonotype: Being one base from a much bigger clone, this may be a read error. The V gene is TRBV7-9, the J gene TRBJ2-5; TRBD2 matches 10 bases. Germline values: CDR1 SEHNR, CDR2 FQNEAQ (reference sequence). The CDR3 runs 13 residues. The CDR3: CTSSPSGGETQYF. The CDR3 DNA reads as TGTACCAGCAGTCCTAGCGGGGGAGAGACCCAGTACTTC.

This clonotype was seen only a few times. V gene TRBV24-1 combines with J gene TRBJ2-1, with D possibly being TRBD2 (6 bases). The CDR3 covers 11 residues. Germline values: CDR1 KGHDR, CDR2 SFDVKD. V was clipped by 9 bases and J by 7 bases, with 9 bases between them. The CDR3, as DNA: TGTGCCACCCGGGGGTGGAATGAGCAGTTCTTC. Amino acid sequence: CATRGWNEQFF.

This clonotype appeared once. A much larger clone differs from this one at a single base, so this may be a read error. The chain couples TRBV6-2 or TRBV6-3 to TRBJ1-4; 7 bases agree with TRBD1. The CDR3 totals 14 residues. Looked up from germline, CDR1 is MNHEY and CDR2 is SVGEGT. The J segment lost 12 bases and the V segment lost 6 bases, leaving 13 bases of the junction unmatched. The CDR3 spells CASRPGTAREELFF. The CDR3 DNA is TGTGCCAGCAGGCCCGGGACAGCCCGGGAAGAACTGTTTTTT.

There are many counts of this clonotype. This chain links TRBV7-2 with TRBJ1-1, with D unresolved. The germline gives CDR1 SGHTA, CDR2 FQGNSA. This CDR3 has 18 residues. V shed 1 base and J shed 1 base, with 19 bases lying between them. The CDR3 DNA is TGTGCCAGCAGCTTAGGGTTTTCCCAGTGGAAAGCGAACACTGAAGCTTTCTTT. This translates into CASSLGFSQWKANTEAFF.

Worth noting for this clonotype: This may be a read error: a much more frequent sequence differs by one nucleotide. The chain recombines TRBV6-1 with TRBJ2-3, with D perhaps TRBD1 (5 bases). The V gene's germline CDR1 is MNHNS and CDR2 SASEGT. Between the trimmed V and J ends, which lost 1 base and 0 bases, there was a span of 8 bases. The CDR3 spans 15 residues. The CDR3 sequence: CASSEVSGSTDTQYF. In DNA, the CDR3 is TGTGCCAGCAGTGAAGTCTCAGGGAGCACAGATACGCAGTATTTT.

The chain links TRBV19 to TRBJ2-3, with D tentatively TRBD1 (5 bases). Germline V gene lookup returns CDR1 LNHDA and CDR2 SQIVND (reference sequence). This CDR3 has 13 amino acids. The CDR3 bases are TGTTCCGCCCAGGGCATTAGCACAGATACGCAGTATTTT. Residues: CSAQGISTDTQYF.

This chain uses TRBV19 with TRBJ2-1; 9 positions agree with TRBD2. J lost 7 bases, V lost 3 bases, and 13 bases had no gene match. The CDR3 consists of 17 residues. Looked up from germline, CDR1 is LNHDA and CDR2 is SQIVND (reference sequence). The CDR3 region is CASSIRNAGLASNEQFF. CDR3 in DNA: TGTGCCAGTAGTATTAGGAATGCAGGACTAGCGTCGAATGAGCAGTTCTTC. The full variable domain, its missing parts supplied by reference TRBV19 and TRBJ2-1, is DGGITQSPKYLFRKEGQNVTLSCEQNLNHDAMYWYRQDPGQGLRLIYYSQIVNDFQKGDIAEGYSVSREKKESFPLTVTSAQKNPTAFYLCASSIRNAGLASNEQFFGPGTRLTVL.

This clonotype was counted only a few times. The chain has TRBV20-1 and TRBJ2-2; the D is unclear. Trimming shortened V by 1 base and J by 7 bases, and 4 bases separated the two germline ends. The CDR3 length is 11 residues. Germline CDR1 and CDR2: DFQATT and SNEGSKA (reference sequence). The CDR3 protein is CSARGFGELFF. In DNA form, the CDR3 reads TGCAGTGCTAGAGGGTTCGGGGAGCTGTTTTTT.

This clonotype came up a few times. The chain recombines TRBV20-1 with TRBJ2-3; the D gene is possibly TRBD2 (6 bases). CDR3 size: 14 residues. The V gene's germline CDR1 is DFQATT and CDR2 SNEGSKA (reference sequence). CDR3 protein: CSLPRDSIVDTQYF. The CDR3 DNA follows: TGCAGCCTTCCCAGGGACTCAATCGTCGATACGCAGTATTTT.

This clonotype showed up many times. The chain joins TRBV20-1 to TRBJ1-1, with a weak D call TRBD1 (5 bases). Germline V gene lookup returns CDR1 DFQATT and CDR2 SNEGSKA (reference sequence). Trimming cost V 7 bases and J 3 bases, with 27 bases left between them. CDR3 length equals 17 residues. Here the CDR3 DNA reads TGCAGTGTCAAGGGGCTGCTGGGTGGAATCTGGTACACTGAAGCTTTCTTT. This encodes CSVKGLLGGIWYTEAFF.

The rearrangement uses TRBV18 and TRBJ1-4; D is unresolved. This CDR3 spans 11 amino acids. With 5 bases removed from V and 3 bases from J, the gap between germline ends came to 1 base. Germline CDR1 and CDR2: KGHSH and LQKENI. CDR3 nucleotides: TGTGCCAGCTCAGCTAATGAAAAACTGTTTTTT. Translated: CASSANEKLFF.

The chain links TRBV7-9 to TRBJ2-6; D gene unclear. Trimming removed 0 bases at V and 0 bases at J, with 6 bases between. The CDR3 covers 16 residues. Germline CDR1 and CDR2: SEHNR and FQNEAQ (reference sequence). The CDR3 region has the DNA TGTGCCAGCAGCTTAGCGGGCTACTCTGGGGCCAACGTCCTGACTTTC. This translates into CASSLAGYSGANVLTF. Complete variable domain (other parts from reference TRBV7-9 and TRBJ2-6): DTGVSQNPRHKITKRGQNVTFRCDPISEHNRLYWYRQTLGQGPEFLTYFQNEAQLEKSRLLSDRFSAERPKGSFSTLEIQRTEQGDSAMYLCASSLAGYSGANVLTFGAGSRLTVL.

This clonotype turned up a few times. This chain links TRBV7-3 with TRBJ2-3; D is ambiguous. The CDR3 runs to 13 residues. Between the trimmed V and J ends, which lost 5 bases and 9 bases, there was a span of 15 bases. Per the germline V gene, CDR1 is SGHTA and CDR2 is FQGTGA. The CDR3: CASSPESSTTQYF. The DNA for the CDR3 is TGTGCCAGCAGCCCAGAATCGAGCACCACGCAGTATTTT.

As to this clonotype: This may stem from a read error, because a much larger clone lies one nucleotide away. The conserved phenylalanine or tryptophan normally closing the CDR3 is absent here, so this likely arose from a read error. J is TRBJ1-2 and V is TRBV6-2 or TRBV6-3, with D possibly TRBD1 on 6 matching bases. CDR1 and CDR2 (germline): MNHEY, SVGEGT. Trimming took off 7 bases at V and 4 bases at J, with 13 bases between the two ends. The CDR3 loop spans 13 amino acids. The CDR3 is CASTPGQLYGYTY. The CDR3 nucleotides read TGTGCCAGCACCCCCGGACAGCTCTATGGCTACACCTAC.

There are many counts of this clonotype. The chain links TRBV6-1 to TRBJ2-2; TRBD2 aligns across 10 bases. From germline, CDR1 is MNHNS and CDR2 SASEGT. The CDR3 is 15 amino acids. The V segment lost 5 bases and the J segment 6 bases; nucleotides outside the gene matches: 6. The CDR3 nucleotides read TGTGCCAGCAGTTGGACTAGCGGAGGGGCCGGGGAGCTGTTTTTT. This translates into CASSWTSGGAGELFF.

The V gene is TRBV12-3 or TRBV12-4, the J gene TRBJ2-1, with 7 bases aligning to TRBD2. Unmatched junction bases numbered 5, after V lost 4 bases and J lost 2 bases. The CDR3 has 15 residues. The CDR3 DNA reads TGTGCCAGCAGTTACCTAGGGACTACCTACAATGAGCAGTTCTTC. Protein product: CASSYLGTTYNEQFF.

This clonotype was counted between two and nine times. This rearrangement joins TRBV3-1 to TRBJ2-2; no reliable D call. The CDR3 sequence is 14 residues long. Germline V gives CDR1 LGHDT, CDR2 YNNKEL (reference sequence). V was clipped by 0 bases and J by 7 bases, with 9 bases between them. The CDR3 sequence is CASSQDGAHGELFF. For the CDR3, the DNA is TGTGCCAGCAGCCAAGATGGCGCACACGGGGAGCTGTTTTTT.

The genes are TRBV2 and TRBJ2-7, with 8 bases that match TRBD1. CDR3 length: 15 amino acids. CDR1 is SNHLY, CDR2 FYNNEI, per germline. V trimming: 4 bases; J trimming: 1 base; junction bases outside the gene matches: 6. CDR3 in amino acids: CASSVDREASYEQYV. CDR3 nucleotide sequence: TGTGCCAGCAGTGTGGACAGGGAGGCGTCCTACGAGCAGTACGTC.

This clonotype was recorded a few times. The chain uses TRBV20-1 and TRBJ1-2, with D possibly TRBD1 on 6 matching bases. Trimming took off 1 base at V and 3 bases at J, with 6 bases between the two ends. CDR3 size: 12 residues. The V gene's germline CDR1 is DFQATT and CDR2 SNEGSKA (reference sequence). CDR3 bases: TGCAGTGCTAGAGCAGGGGACTATGGCTACACCTTC. It codes for CSARAGDYGYTF.

The chain links TRBV14 to TRBJ1-1, with D uncertain. Germline V gene sequence: CDR1 SGHDN, CDR2 FVKESK. The CDR3 has 14 amino acids. Trimming removed 4 bases from V and 0 bases from J, with 9 bases in between. DNA for the CDR3: TGTGCCAGCAGCCCTCCGGGGATGAACACTGAAGCTTTCTTT. It specifies CASSPPGMNTEAFF.

J is TRBJ2-7 and V is TRBV14; D tentatively reads TRBD1 or TRBD2 (6 bases each). CDR3 length: 15 residues. Germline CDR1 reads SGHDN; CDR2 reads FVKESK. Trimming took off 5 bases at V and 1 base at J, with 15 bases between the two ends. CDR3 protein: CASSVAGHRSYEQYV. CDR3 nucleotides: TGTGCCAGCAGCGTGGCGGGACATAGGTCCTACGAGCAGTACGTC.

The chain joins TRBV12-5 to TRBJ2-3, with unresolved D. V was trimmed by 8 bases and J by 3 bases, leaving 9 bases between them. This CDR3 contains 12 residues. Germline CDR1 and CDR2: LGHNT and FRNRAP. CDR3 nucleotide sequence: TGTGCTAGTAGGTGGGGAACAGATACGCAGTATTTT. It translates to CASRWGTDTQYF.

This clonotype was seen more than once but under ten times. The gene calls are TRBV7-2 and TRBJ1-5, with no clear D. Germline-derived CDR1 and CDR2 are SGHTA and FQGNSA. Trimming took 1 base from V and 0 from J, leaving 10 bases between them. The CDR3 totals 16 residues. The CDR3 is CASSLGAHNSNQPQHF. In DNA form, the CDR3 reads TGTGCCAGCAGCTTAGGGGCACATAATAGCAATCAGCCCCAGCATTTT.

The chain links TRBV3-1 to TRBJ2-1, with TRBD2 as a possible D gene (5 bases). The CDR3 sequence is 16 residues long. Germline-derived CDR1 and CDR2 are LGHDT and YNNKEL (reference sequence). With 1 base removed from V and 7 bases from J, the gap between germline ends came to 17 bases. The CDR3 bases are TGTGCCAGCAGCCAAGGAGTGGGAGTGAGAGTGAATGAGCAGTTCTTC. Amino acid sequence: CASSQGVGVRVNEQFF.

This clonotype occurred a few times. The rearrangement links TRBV28 to TRBJ2-7; D unclear. Germline V lookup: CDR1 MDHEN, CDR2 SYDVKM. V lost 5 bases to trimming and J lost 2 bases, with 13 bases between them. The CDR3 consists of 14 residues. Written as DNA, the CDR3 is TGTGCCAGCAGTGCCCGGTCACCCCCCTACGAGCAGTACGTC. Its protein is CASSARSPPYEQYV.

The chain has TRBV2 and TRBJ2-5; no definite D call. The CDR3 covers 15 residues. V lost 1 base and J 2 bases, leaving 11 bases between the germline ends. Germline V lookup: CDR1 SNHLY, CDR2 FYNNEI. The CDR3 sequence is CASSEVLARQETQYF. The CDR3, as DNA: TGTGCCAGCAGTGAAGTCTTAGCAAGGCAAGAGACCCAGTACTTC.

The chain combines TRBV2 with TRBJ1-3; D is perhaps TRBD1 (5 bases). This CDR3 contains 13 residues. V was shortened by 7 bases and J by 3 bases, with 10 bases between the two germline ends. Germline values: CDR1 SNHLY, CDR2 FYNNEI. The CDR3 reads CASKQAVGNTIYF. The CDR3 bases are TGTGCCAGCAAACAGGCCGTTGGAAACACCATATATTTT.

V usage is TRBV11-2 and J usage is TRBJ2-7, with TRBD1 as a possible D gene (6 bases). The ends were cut back, 5 bases at V and 3 bases at J, with 14 bases in the middle. Germline V gives CDR1 SGHAT, CDR2 FQNNGV. This CDR3 is built from 14 residues. CDR3 sequence (DNA): TGTGCCAGCAGCACATCGCAGGGGTTCTACGAGCAGTACGTC. Translated, it gives CASSTSQGFYEQYV.

The chain couples TRBV3-1 to TRBJ2-1, with TRBD1 matching 11 bases. This CDR3 region has 15 residues. CDR1 LGHDT and CDR2 YNNKEL come from the germline V gene (reference sequence). The ends lost 5 bases at V and 5 bases at J; junction bases unmatched: 5. The CDR3 spells CASSITGQGDNEQFF. The CDR3 nucleotides are TGTGCCAGCAGCATCACGGGACAGGGGGACAATGAGCAGTTCTTC.

As concerns this clonotype: The junction departs from the called germline gene at one end, perhaps through a read error. The CDR3 reads CASSPEDFTGEMFF. CDR3 DNA: TGTGCCAGCTCACCAGAGGATTTCACCGGGGAGATGTTTTTT. The chain joins TRBV18 to TRBJ2-2, with D perhaps TRBD2 (5 bases). Germline loops: CDR1 KGHSH, CDR2 LQKENI. This CDR3 has 14 residues.